What follows are 14 T cell receptor beta chains derived from one specimen sequenced in a study of Graves' ophthalmopathy and Graves' hyperthyroidism. For repertoire sequencing, the TCR beta CDR3 regions were amplified from RNA transcripts. HTBI-primed RT-PCR formed the first round, and a multiplex PCR formed the second. TCRdb ran MiXCR on the multiplex PCR reads and lists one entry per CDR3 protein. The sample consists of nearly 400,000 distinct CDR3 sequences, 18% of them appearing once. Specimen: peripheral blood. These receptors all stem from a woman aged 18-29 years with Graves' ophthalmopathy.

There are many counts of this clonotype. This may arise from a read error, as a much more abundant clone is one base away. V gene TRBV20-1 combines with J gene TRBJ1-6; 9 bases fit TRBD1. The length of the CDR3 is 15 residues. J gave up 9 bases and V 5 bases, and 11 bases lay outside the gene matches. Germline CDR1 reads DFQATT; CDR2 reads SNEGSKA (reference sequence). The CDR3 here is CSALTGGRMSSPLHF. The CDR3 DNA sequence: TGCAGTGCTCTTACAGGGGGCCGTATGAGTTCACCCCTCCACTTT.

This clonotype appeared a few times. V usage is TRBV7-3 and J usage is TRBJ1-1, with D hard to call. Between the trimmed V and J ends, which lost 5 bases and 2 bases, there was a span of 9 bases. The CDR3 is 13 residues long. Germline V CDR1 and CDR2: SGHTA, FQGTGA. The CDR3 is CASSPSHNTEAFF. DNA of the CDR3: TGTGCCAGCAGCCCAAGCCACAACACTGAAGCTTTCTTT. Variable domain in full (rest from reference TRBV7-3 and TRBJ1-1): GAGVSQTPSNKVTEKGKYVELRCDPISGHTALYWYRQSLGQGPEFLIYFQGTGAADDSGLPNDRFFAVRPEGSVSTLKIQRTERGDSAVYLCASSPSHNTEAFFGQGTRLTVV.

In this sample, this clonotype turned up many times. CDR3 sequence: CASRLPGQGARGELFF. The DNA for the CDR3 is TGTGCCAGCAGATTACCGGGACAGGGGGCTCGGGGGGAGCTGTTTTTT. The chain has TRBV12-3 or TRBV12-4 and TRBJ2-2; 12 bases agree with TRBD1. The CDR3 has 16 amino acids. After removal of 6 bases from V and 8 bases from J, the junction contained 10 bases not matched to a gene.

In this sample, this clonotype turned up many times. The rearrangement joins TRBV6-2 or TRBV6-3 to TRBJ2-1; 8 bases fit TRBD2. V lost 4 bases and J lost 7; bases outside the gene matches: 6. The germline V gene encodes CDR1 MNHEY and CDR2 SVGEGT. The CDR3 loop spans 14 amino acids. CDR3 protein: CASSSLLAGNEQFF. The CDR3, as DNA: TGTGCCAGCAGTTCTCTTTTAGCGGGGAATGAGCAGTTCTTC.

The genes are TRBV6-1 and TRBJ1-2; D possibly corresponds to TRBD1 (5 bases). Trimming left V 6 bases short and J 3 bases short, with 8 bases between. The germline V gene encodes CDR1 MNHNS and CDR2 SASEGT. CDR3 length: 12 residues. The CDR3 protein is CASRPGYYGYTF. CDR3 DNA: TGTGCCAGCAGACCAGGGTACTATGGCTACACCTTC.

The chain has TRBV7-2 and TRBJ2-7; 13 nucleotides agree with TRBD2. The CDR3 is made up of 15 amino acids. With 3 bases clipped from V and 4 bases from J, the junction kept 3 bases outside the gene matches. CDR1 SGHTA and CDR2 FQGNSA come from the germline V gene. The CDR3 sequence is CASSLGTSGKYEQYF. The DNA of the CDR3 is TGTGCCAGCAGCTTGGGGACTAGCGGGAAGTACGAGCAGTACTTC.

There are many counts of this clonotype. This chain connects TRBV12-3 or TRBV12-4 to TRBJ1-3, with a weak D call TRBD1 (5 bases). Trimming removed 8 bases at V and 4 bases at J, with 18 bases between. CDR3 length equals 15 residues. The CDR3 nucleotides are TGTGCCAGCGCTCGGGGGGGTTCGTTAGGAAACACCATATATTTT. This sequence encodes CASARGGSLGNTIYF.

This clonotype was seen at least ten times. The V gene is TRBV6-5, the J gene TRBJ2-7; a weak D match, TRBD2 (6 bases). The CDR3 extends over 15 amino acids. Trimming removed 7 bases from V and 2 bases from J, with 18 bases in between. Germline V gene sequence: CDR1 MNHEY, CDR2 SVGAGI. CDR3 coding DNA: TGTGCCAGCACCAGAAGGGCGGGGCTAACCTACGAGCAGTACTTC. Amino acids: CASTRRAGLTYEQYF.

This clonotype showed up many times. The chain combines TRBV25-1 with TRBJ2-5; the D gene could be TRBD1 or TRBD2 (6 bases each). The germline gives CDR1 MGHDK, CDR2 SYGVNS. With 5 bases removed from V and 5 bases from J, the gap between germline ends came to 15 bases. This CDR3 is built from 14 residues. The CDR3 protein is CASSPGGWQETQYF. For the CDR3, the DNA is TGTGCCAGCAGTCCCGGGGGCTGGCAGGAGACCCAGTACTTC.

The chain carries TRBV27 and TRBJ2-1; 9 bases fit TRBD1. Trimming cost V 6 bases and J 4 bases; bases outside gene matches: 7. Germline loops: CDR1 MNHEY, CDR2 SMNVEV (reference sequence). The CDR3 contains 15 residues. The chain's CDR3 is CASSQPGTGYNEQFF. For the CDR3, the DNA is TGTGCCAGCAGCCAACCCGGGACAGGGTACAATGAGCAGTTCTTC.

At least ten counts were recorded for this clonotype. The V and J genes are TRBV6-6 and TRBJ1-1, with a tentative D call TRBD1 (5 bases). The V gene lost 7 bases and the J gene lost 5 bases, with 35 bases spanning the gap. Germline V CDR1 and CDR2: MNHNY, SVGAGI (reference sequence). The CDR3 runs to 20 residues. The CDR3 DNA follows: TGTGCCAGCACCTCACCGGTCCTATCCGGGACCACCCCTATAGAGACTGAAGCTTTCTTT. Translation: CASTSPVLSGTTPIETEAFF.

This clonotype was seen at least ten times. This rearrangement joins TRBV19 to TRBJ1-6; D ambiguous. The CDR3 is made up of 14 amino acids. CDR1 is LNHDA and CDR2 is SQIVND in the germline V gene (reference sequence). V lost 7 bases, J lost 3 bases, and 10 bases lay in between. The chain's CDR3 is CASNLLSYNSPLHF. In DNA, the CDR3 is TGTGCCAGTAATTTGCTGAGCTATAATTCACCCCTCCACTTT.

This clonotype was seen ten or more times. The chain carries TRBV6-2 or TRBV6-3 and TRBJ1-1, with D possibly matching TRBD1 (6 bases). The V gene lost 2 bases and the J gene lost 7 bases, with 14 bases spanning the gap. The CDR3 spans 14 residues. Germline CDR1 is MNHEY and CDR2 is SVGEGT. For the CDR3, the DNA is TGTGCCAGCAGTTACGGTCAGGGGCCGCGTGAAGCTTTCTTT. Protein: CASSYGQGPREAFF.

This clonotype was seen at least ten times. This chain links TRBV18 with TRBJ2-5; no firm D call. CDR1 is KGHSH and CDR2 is LQKENI in the germline V gene. This CDR3 spans 13 amino acids. Trimming shortened V by 8 bases and J by 4 bases, and 14 bases separated the two germline ends. This chain's CDR3 is CASSPPRGETQYF. DNA for the CDR3: TGTGCCAGCAGCCCACCCCGAGGAGAGACCCAGTACTTC.